This TCR beta chain derives from a study of cytotoxic CD8 clonotypes in ibrutinib-treated CLL. Points from the study as a whole: Baseline clonality, above age-matched healthy donor levels, tracked circulating CD8+ T-cell counts.

The V gene's germline CDR1 is SGDLS and CDR2 YYNGEE. CDR3 length equals 16 residues. The J segment lost 3 bases and the V segment lost 4 bases, leaving 9 bases of the junction unmatched. Method: immunoSEQ multiplex PCR; TCRdb's copy keeps in-frame clones and lacks some. The sample has roughly 17,000 clones, roughly 60% seen once. A word on this clone: Its cognate antigen is unknown.

The clonotype originates from a human donor with chronic lymphocytic leukemia. This sequence joins TRBV9 and TRBJ2-2, with 7 positions matching TRBD1. Specimen: PBMCs, collected after 12 months of ibrutinib treatment. The CDR3 coding sequence is TGTGCCAGCAGCCCAAGGGGACAGATGTACACCGGGGAGCTGTTTTTT. Translation: CASSPRGQMYTGELFF.